A single T cell receptor (beta chain) is shown here with its context. Its antigen is not yet known. Base qualities are not at hand, and no much larger clone is one base apart. Another Seattle source contributed samples from volunteer blood donors who had recovered from COVID-19. Whole blood was collected in K2EDTA tubes by collaborating institutions according to the institutions' own protocols. For TCRbeta analysis, collaborators shipped samples in one of three forms: frozen whole blood, isolated PBMCs, or DNA extracted from either of those sample types. The CDR3 spans 12 residues, from the cysteine through the phenylalanine. Of all the DNA, just the CDR3 is kept, 36 bases in frame from base 1. V loses 8 bases at its end and J loses 5 bases; junction bases beyond the gene matches: 4. Per the germline V gene (reference sequence), LGHDT is the CDR1 and YNNKEL is the CDR2. The data were obtained in a study of blood T cell repertoires in COVID-19 (dated by TCRdb to the early 2020s). In terms of the full investigation: Collaborator samples came from the United States, Italy and Spain and covered acute and convalescent phases of COVID-19. The material from the prospective study consisted of cDNA or gDNA derived from T cells, B-cell-depleted T cells, or PBMCs. Subjects who had been exposed to COVID-19, were actively infected with it, or had recovered from it provided the deeply sampled blood TCRbeta repertoires that made up the dataset. The repertoires were released in a freely available public database meant as a resource for research on the immune response to SARS-CoV-2. Samples came from the ongoing ImmuneRACE study (first 160 participants) plus 1,254 subjects from 6 global collaborators. A de-identified subject ID, COVID-19 status, age in years and sex were almost always included in the sample metadata. HLA class I and class II types, where available, came from metadata supplied by the sample provider rather than from assay-based typing. Overall study results and their limits: Clinical and demographic metadata were provided uncurated, with the amount varying by source and participant.

TCRbeta CDR3 regions were amplified from genomic DNA using the immunoSEQ Assay, a bias-controlled multiplex PCR. In the authors' own workflow: The number of nucleated cells in each sample was estimated by amplification of reference gene primers within the assay. Sequence reads were collapsed and filtered to measure the absolute abundance of every unique TCRbeta CDR3 rearrangement. For each sample, productive Simpson clonality was calculated as the square root of Simpson's diversity index over productive rearrangements. Imported from immuneACCESS, the table was reduced by TCRdb to in-frame sequences with V and J called. These copies leave out some clones; in studies compared against another copy, an unresolved V gene accounts for under half, and the cause of the remainder is not known. V and J calls and clone size follow that table, whereas D and trimming were derived from the DNA. This sample lists 200,000 to 250,000 clones; under 90% were detected once. The leading ten clones occupy under 7% of the sample.

Sequenced sample: peripheral blood. The chain links TRBV3-1 (or the pseudogene TRBV3-2) with TRBJ2-7; 9 bases in between match TRBD2. The origin of this receptor is a man in his 60s who had recovered from COVID-19. The DNA reads as follows: TGTGCCAGCGCGGGACTAGCCAACGAGCAGTACTTC. It translates to CASAGLANEQYF.